These 13 T cell receptor beta chains were sequenced from one sample in a study of tumor-infiltrating lymphocytes in localized non-small cell lung cancer. The method was immunoSEQ multiplex PCR; TCRdb's version includes in-frame clones alone and lacks a portion of them. This table holds about 16,000 clones, roughly 72% found once. What was sequenced was lung tumor tissue. The receptors were sampled from a human donor with non-small cell lung cancer.

The rearrangement links TRBV14 to TRBJ2-7, with D perhaps being TRBD1 or TRBD2 (5 bases each). V was cut by 7 bases and J by 1 base, with 20 bases left in between. Germline V lookup: CDR1 SGHDN, CDR2 FVKESK. The CDR3 extends over 16 amino acids. Written as DNA, the CDR3 is TGTGCCAGCACCTCGCCCCCCGGGGACCTATCCTACGAGCAGTACTTC. Amino acids: CASTSPPGDLSYEQYF.

V is TRBV19 and J is TRBJ2-7; D not resolved. V was clipped by 1 base and J by 4 bases, with 8 bases between them. The CDR3 contains 13 residues. CDR1 is LNHDA, CDR2 SQIVND, per germline (reference sequence). The CDR3 coding sequence is TGTGCCAGTAGTATAGCCAGAGATTACGAGCAGTACTTC. Translated: CASSIARDYEQYF.

This chain joins TRBV19 and TRBJ2-7; 8 bases agree with TRBD1. After removal of 0 bases from V and 3 bases from J, the junction contained 4 bases not matched to a gene. Germline CDR1 and CDR2: LNHDA and SQIVND (reference sequence). This CDR3 contains 15 residues. The CDR3 DNA reads TGTGCCAGTAGTATAGACGCAGGGGGCGTCTACGAGCAGTACTTC. Its protein is CASSIDAGGVYEQYF.

The J gene is TRBJ2-5, the V gene TRBV9, with D possibly being TRBD2 (7 bases). CDR1 and CDR2 (germline): SGDLS, YYNGEE. CDR3 length: 17 residues. V was cut by 1 base and J by 1 base, with 17 bases left in between. CDR3 nucleotides: TGTGCCAGCAGCGTAACCTCGGGGGGCACAGGCCAAGAGACCCAGTACTTC. Amino acid sequence: CASSVTSGGTGQETQYF.

This clone was observed a few times. The J gene is TRBJ2-1, the V gene TRBV7-4; D is possibly TRBD1 (5 bases). This CDR3 is built from 12 residues. Germline V gene sequence: CDR1 SGHVT, CDR2 SQSDAQ. V was pared by 7 bases and J by 8 bases, with 12 bases between. The CDR3 sequence is CASIQEGDEQFF. CDR3 nucleotide sequence: TGTGCCAGCATCCAGGAAGGGGATGAGCAGTTCTTC.

The chain uses TRBV11-2 and TRBJ2-6; 11 bases agree with TRBD2. Per germline, CDR1 SGHAT and CDR2 FQNNGV. The CDR3 is 16 amino acids. Unmatched junction bases numbered 3, after V lost 8 bases and J lost 0 bases. CDR3 region: CASLLAGVSGANVLTF. DNA of the CDR3: TGTGCCAGCTTACTAGCGGGAGTCTCTGGGGCCAACGTCCTGACTTTC.

Here the CDR3 reads CASSLEGRGLGNTIYF. The CDR3 bases are TGTGCCAGCAGCTTAGAAGGTCGGGGGCTGGGAAACACCATATATTTT. The chain uses TRBV7-2 and TRBJ1-3, with D maybe TRBD1 (6 bases). Per germline, CDR1 SGHTA and CDR2 FQGNSA. CDR3 length: 16 residues. With 1 base removed from V and 4 bases from J, the gap between germline ends came to 14 bases.

The V and J genes are TRBV28 and TRBJ2-7; D remains unclear. The CDR3 runs 12 residues. CDR1 is MDHEN and CDR2 is SYDVKM in the germline V gene. V dropped 4 bases and J dropped 7 bases, with 11 bases sitting between them. CDR3 in amino acids: CASSSRTREQYF. The DNA of the CDR3 is TGTGCCAGCAGTTCCCGGACGCGGGAGCAGTACTTC.

This clone was recorded once. V is TRBV10-3 and J is TRBJ1-4; D is unresolved. V was cut by 6 bases and J by 8 bases, with 19 bases left in between. The germline CDR1 and CDR2 sequences are ENHRY and SYGVKD. The CDR3 runs to 15 residues. CDR3 region: CAISEPVEGREKLFF. In DNA, the CDR3 is TGTGCCATCAGCGAGCCGGTGGAAGGAAGGGAAAAACTGTTTTTT.

This chain joins TRBV5-1 and TRBJ2-1; TRBD2 aligns across 11 bases. Germline-derived CDR1 and CDR2 are SGHRS and YFSETQ. J lost 15 bases, V lost 3 bases, and 14 bases had no gene match. This CDR3 has 15 amino acids. CDR3 sequence: CASSSGTSGGLTGFF. CDR3 DNA: TGCGCCAGCAGCTCCGGGACTAGCGGTGGCTTAACCGGGTTCTTC.

This clone was counted between two and nine times. This sequence joins TRBV6-5 and TRBJ1-1, with 9 positions matching TRBD1. This CDR3 has 15 residues. Germline trimming cut 5 bases from V and 6 bases from J; bases unmatched to any gene: 10. The V gene's germline CDR1 is MNHEY and CDR2 SVGAGI. The DNA for the CDR3 is TGTGCCAGCAGTCGGGGACAGGGCGTAGTCGCTGAAGCTTTCTTT. Its protein is CASSRGQGVVAEAFF.

The chain has TRBV29-1 and TRBJ2-2; D unresolved. The CDR3 totals 13 residues. Trimming left V 6 bases short and J 3 bases short, with 11 bases between. From germline, CDR1 is SQVTM and CDR2 ANQGSEA. CDR3 amino acids: CSVGRVDTGELFF. CDR3 DNA: TGCAGCGTCGGCCGGGTGGACACCGGGGAGCTGTTTTTT.

This rearrangement joins TRBV27 to TRBJ2-3; possible D gene TRBD2, 7 bases. V was trimmed by 2 bases and J by 4 bases, leaving 22 bases between them. CDR3 length: 18 amino acids. Germline CDR1 and CDR2: MNHEY and SMNVEV (reference sequence). The CDR3 nucleotides are TGTGCCAGCAGTTTAAGGGGGGGAGGAGGGAAGAAGTCAGATACGCAGTATTTT. Protein sequence: CASSLRGGGGKKSDTQYF.